This TCR beta chain came from a study of shared clonotypes between healthy human individuals. This clone was counted a single time. The protocol was immunoSEQ multiplex PCR, while the TCRdb copy is restricted to in-frame clones and leaves out a portion. The sample lists roughly 2.2 million clones, around 90% occurring once. CD45RA+ naive and CD45RA-negative memory subsets were separated from CD4+ cells. CDR1 SQVTM and CDR2 ANQGSEA come from the germline V gene. Trimming at V came to 5 bases and at J to 2 bases, leaving 0 bases not matched to a gene. CDR3 length equals 13 residues. The source is a man between 18 and 29 years old in good health. Some clones in this sample may be carry-over from other donors' samples. Sequenced sample: naive CD4+ T cells from PBMCs. The subset: CD45RA+ positively selected. The genes are TRBV29-1 and TRBJ2-2; 9 bases are shared with TRBD1. This CDR3 is CSVTGGNTGELFF. In DNA form, the CDR3 reads TGCAGCGTTACAGGGGGCAACACCGGGGAGCTGTTTTTT.